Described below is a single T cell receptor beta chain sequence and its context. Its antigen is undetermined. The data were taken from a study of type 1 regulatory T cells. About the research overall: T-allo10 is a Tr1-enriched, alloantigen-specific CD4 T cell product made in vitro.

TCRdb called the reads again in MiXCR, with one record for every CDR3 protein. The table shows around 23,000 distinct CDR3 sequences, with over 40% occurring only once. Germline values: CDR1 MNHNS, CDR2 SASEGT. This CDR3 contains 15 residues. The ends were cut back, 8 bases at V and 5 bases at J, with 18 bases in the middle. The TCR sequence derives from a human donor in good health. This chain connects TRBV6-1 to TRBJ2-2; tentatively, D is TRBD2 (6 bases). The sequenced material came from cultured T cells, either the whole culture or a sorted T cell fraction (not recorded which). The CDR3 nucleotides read TGTGCCAGCCGGGATAGGGCGGGGAGGACCGGGGAGCTGTTTTTT. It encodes CASRDRAGRTGELFF.